This TCR beta chain came from a study of control samples from healthy donors and cancer patients. TCRdb's copy holds only in-frame clones and misses some; the assay was immunoSEQ multiplex PCR. Counted here are around 59,000 clones, 92% occurring once; the ten biggest clones make up about 1.7%. The CDR3 extends over 15 amino acids. The germline CDR1 and CDR2 sequences are MNHEY and SMNVEV (reference sequence). Trimming cost V 5 bases and J 5 bases, with 18 bases left between them. The rearrangement links TRBV27 to TRBJ1-1; D perhaps matches TRBD1 (6 bases). This clonotype originated in a middle-aged man with colorectal cancer. Sequences were obtained from PBMCs. The CDR3 spells CASSGSPGARTEAFF. The CDR3, as DNA: TGTGCCAGCAGTGGCTCCCCGGGGGCGCGGACTGAAGCTTTCTTT.